These T cell receptor beta chains were read from a single sample in a study of identical twins. Each CDR3 protein is one row after TCRdb ran MiXCR on the 5' RACE reads. The table has about 730,000 distinct CDR3 sequences, 21% seen once. Another study also made use of these data, one on T cells expressing NK-cell markers.

What was sequenced was PBMCs. The receptors were sampled from a woman younger than 30 in good health. The CDR3 runs from the conserved cysteine through the conserved F or W. The D gene is left open where the match is weak. The size field is filled for only some rows; it gives once, few, many or a size class.

V gene	J gene	clone size	D gene	CDR3 protein	CDR3 DNA
TRBV7-8	TRBJ2-7	few	TRBD1	CASSPVPGQGYEQYF	TGTGCCAGCAGCCCCGTCCCGGGACAGGGTTACGAGCAGTACTTC
TRBV11-2	TRBJ1-1	NA	NA	CASSLRMGMNTEAFF	TGTGCCAGCAGCTTAAGAATGGGGATGAACACTGAAGCTTTCTTT
TRBV3-1	TRBJ2-5	NA	NA	CASSQVALGGETQYF	TGTGCCAGCAGCCAAGTAGCACTAGGGGGAGAGACCCAGTACTTC
TRBV20-1	TRBJ1-5	NA	NA	CSASQGSGGIRDQPQHF	TGCAGTGCTAGCCAGGGGTCGGGGGGTATAAGGGATCAGCCCCAGCATTTT
TRBV29-1	TRBJ2-1	NA	NA	CSVDRVAAHNEQFF	TGCAGCGTTGACCGGGTGGCGGCCCACAATGAGCAGTTCTTC
TRBV6-1	TRBJ2-2	few	NA	CASGVTQTTGELFF	TGTGCCAGCGGAGTGACCCAAACCACCGGGGAGCTGTTTTTT
TRBV7-8	TRBJ2-1	NA	NA	CASSLVPAGEQFF	TGTGCCAGCAGCTTAGTGCCGGCCGGGGAGCAGTTCTTC
TRBV20-1	TRBJ1-6	NA	NA	CSAQLAYNSPLHF	TGCAGTGCTCAATTGGCCTATAATTCACCCCTCCACTTT
TRBV6-4	TRBJ2-2	many	NA	CASSEAAGAGELFF	TGTGCCAGCAGTGAAGCTGCGGGCGCCGGGGAGCTGTTTTTT
TRBV20-1	TRBJ1-3	NA	NA	CSANFGYTIYF	TGCAGTGCCAACTTCGGATACACCATATATTTT
TRBV25-1	TRBJ2-5	NA	NA	CASSVPGNQETQYF	TGTGCCAGCAGTGTCCCCGGGAACCAAGAGACCCAGTACTTC
TRBV4-3	TRBJ2-7	many	NA	CASSQVRSYEQYF	TGCGCCAGCAGCCAAGTTCGGAGCTACGAGCAGTACTTC
TRBV7-8	TRBJ2-7	NA	TRBD1	CASNPGTGRYEQYF	TGTGCCAGCAATCCCGGGACAGGGCGATACGAGCAGTACTTC
TRBV5-1	TRBJ2-2	NA	NA	CASSLGISSEHTGELFF	TGCGCCAGCAGCTTGGGAATTAGTAGCGAACACACCGGGGAGCTGTTTTTT
TRBV5-1	TRBJ2-3	few	NA	CASSLQGVTDTQYF	TGCGCCAGCTCCCTCCAGGGTGTCACAGATACGCAGTATTTT
TRBV4-3	TRBJ2-1	NA	NA	CASSQESYGANEQFF	TGCGCCAGCAGCCAAGAGTCTTACGGGGCCAATGAGCAGTTCTTC
TRBV7-3	TRBJ2-1	few	NA	CASSPTGRHEQFF	TGTGCCAGCAGCCCAACGGGGAGACATGAGCAGTTCTTC
TRBV12-3/TRBV12-4	TRBJ1-2	few	TRBD1	CASRPGQGYPGYTF	TGTGCCAGCAGGCCAGGACAGGGGTATCCTGGCTACACCTTC
TRBV6-5	TRBJ2-7	NA	TRBD2	CASSYSLAGAYEQYF	TGTGCCAGCAGTTACAGCCTAGCGGGCGCATACGAGCAGTACTTC
TRBV4-3	TRBJ2-7	NA	TRBD2	CASSQDASGGYEQYF	TGCGCCAGCAGCCAAGATGCTAGCGGGGGTTACGAGCAGTACTTC
TRBV15	TRBJ2-5	many	NA	CATSRVGRFLF	TGTGCCACCAGCAGAGTGGGACGATTTCTCTTC
TRBV7-3	TRBJ2-1	NA	NA	CASALRVRGPASYNEQFF	TGTGCCAGCGCCTTGAGGGTTCGCGGGCCCGCCTCCTACAATGAGCAGTTCTTC
TRBV20-1	TRBJ1-2	many	NA	CSAIPRGNFGYTF	TGCAGTGCTATTCCCAGGGGCAATTTCGGCTACACCTTC
TRBV5-1	TRBJ2-3	NA	NA	CASSARATGTDTQYF	TGCGCCAGCAGCGCCCGGGCTACCGGAACAGATACGCAGTATTTT
TRBV6-1	TRBJ2-5	few	NA	CASARAGGGETQYF	TGTGCCAGCGCCCGGGCAGGGGGAGGAGAGACCCAGTACTTC
TRBV5-1	TRBJ2-2	many	NA	CASRYDPTSNTGELFF	TGCGCCAGCAGGTACGACCCCACCTCGAACACCGGGGAGCTGTTTTTT
TRBV3-1	TRBJ2-7	NA	NA	CASSQVRYEQYF	TGTGCCAGCAGCCAAGTCCGCTACGAGCAGTACTTC
TRBV6-1	TRBJ1-1	few	TRBD1	CASNTGDGDTEAFF	TGTGCCAGCAACACAGGGGACGGGGACACTGAAGCTTTCTTT
TRBV4-2	TRBJ2-7	few	TRBD2	CASSQDQRGSYEQYF	TGTGCCAGCAGCCAAGACCAGCGGGGTTCCTACGAGCAGTACTTC
TRBV6-5	TRBJ1-2	few	TRBD1	CASSSGTANTNYGYTF	TGTGCCAGCAGTTCCGGGACAGCCAACACTAACTATGGCTACACCTTC
TRBV20-1	TRBJ1-4	NA	TRBD1	CRTGGREKLFF	TGCAGGACAGGGGGAAGAGAAAAACTGTTTTTT
TRBV10-3	TRBJ2-1	NA	TRBD2	CAIRNGGTNGQFF	TGTGCCATCCGGAACGGGGGGACCAATGGGCAGTTCTTC
TRBV4-3	TRBJ2-6	NA	NA	CASSQDKGFWRAGANVLTF	TGCGCCAGCAGCCAAGATAAGGGCTTTTGGAGGGCTGGGGCCAACGTCCTGACTTTC
TRBV7-2	TRBJ2-4	NA	NA	CASSFGGHTGKNIQYF	TGTGCCAGCAGCTTTGGGGGACACACAGGCAAAAACATTCAGTACTTC